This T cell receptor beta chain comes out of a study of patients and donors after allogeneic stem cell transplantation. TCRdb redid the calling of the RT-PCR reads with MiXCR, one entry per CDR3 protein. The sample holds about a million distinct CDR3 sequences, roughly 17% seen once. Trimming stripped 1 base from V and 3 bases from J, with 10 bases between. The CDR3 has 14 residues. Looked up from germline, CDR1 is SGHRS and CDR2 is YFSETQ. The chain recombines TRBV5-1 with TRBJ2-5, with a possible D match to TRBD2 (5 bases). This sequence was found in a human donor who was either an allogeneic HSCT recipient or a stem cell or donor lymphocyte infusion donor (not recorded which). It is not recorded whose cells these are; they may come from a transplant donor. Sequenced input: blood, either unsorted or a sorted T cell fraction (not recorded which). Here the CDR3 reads CASSLTLGEETQYF. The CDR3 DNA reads TGCGCCAGCAGCTTGACACTAGGAGAAGAGACCCAGTACTTC.